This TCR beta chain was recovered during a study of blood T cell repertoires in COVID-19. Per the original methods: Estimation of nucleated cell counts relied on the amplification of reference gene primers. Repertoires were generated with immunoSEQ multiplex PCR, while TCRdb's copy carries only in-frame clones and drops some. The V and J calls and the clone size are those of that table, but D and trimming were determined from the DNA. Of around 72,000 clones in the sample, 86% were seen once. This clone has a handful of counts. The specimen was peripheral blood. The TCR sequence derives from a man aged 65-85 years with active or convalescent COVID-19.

The CDR3 sequence is CATGVAGTGGANVLTF. Here the CDR3 DNA reads TGTGCCACAGGGGTAGCGGGAACCGGTGGGGCCAACGTCCTGACTTTC. The V call is TRBV7-3, the J call TRBJ2-6; TRBD2 matches at 8 bases. The CDR3 runs to 16 residues. Germline trimming cut 10 bases from V and 3 bases from J; bases unmatched to any gene: 11. The germline CDR1 and CDR2 sequences are SGHTA and FQGTGA.